The 20 T cell receptor beta chains below were found in one sample sequenced in a study of identical twins. One entry per CDR3 protein, called by TCRdb with MiXCR from the 5' RACE reads. The data hold 700,000 or so distinct CDR3 sequences, with approximately 22% observed a single time. These same data were also listed under a study on T cells expressing NK-cell markers.

The sequencing input was PBMCs. Receptor source: a woman between 18 and 30 years old in good health.

This clonotype has more than one count but fewer than ten. V gene TRBV5-1 combines with J gene TRBJ2-1, with 10 bases identical to TRBD2. The CDR3 has 14 residues. Germline V gene lookup returns CDR1 SGHRS and CDR2 YFSETQ. V lost 6 bases and J lost 5; bases outside the gene matches: 5. The CDR3 DNA reads TGCGCCAGCAAACTACTAGCGGGGAACAATGAGCAGTTCTTC. This sequence encodes CASKLLAGNNEQFF.

The chain uses TRBV4-2 and TRBJ2-2; no clear D gene. V was shortened by 4 bases and J by 4 bases, with 13 bases between the two germline ends. Germline V lookup: CDR1 LGHNA, CDR2 YNFKEQ. This CDR3 region has 15 residues. In DNA, the CDR3 is TGTGCCAGCAGCCCTCTCACGGAAGGCACCGGGGAGCTGTTTTTT. This encodes CASSPLTEGTGELFF.

V gene TRBV5-1 combines with J gene TRBJ2-7; unclear D gene. Germline V gene data show CDR1 as SGHRS and CDR2 as YFSETQ. The CDR3 covers 13 residues. The V and J ends lost 0 bases and 5 bases respectively, with 9 bases between them. The chain's CDR3 is CASSLVSRNEQYF. DNA of the CDR3: TGCGCCAGCAGCTTGGTTTCGAGGAACGAGCAGTACTTC. The variable domain in full, with the rest retrieved from reference TRBV5-1 and TRBJ2-7, is KAGVTQTPRYLIKTRGQQVTLSCSPISGHRSVSWYQQTPGQGLQFLFEYFSETQRNKGNFPGRFSGRQFSNSRSEMNVSTLELGDSALYLCASSLVSRNEQYFGPGTRLTVT.

V and J are TRBV4-3 and TRBJ2-1; 11 nucleotides align to TRBD1. The CDR3 has 15 amino acids. Trimming removed 1 base from V and 10 bases from J; junction bases left unmatched: 6. Germline V lookup: CDR1 LGHNA, CDR2 YSLEER. The CDR3 spells CASSQAGQGAREQFF. For the CDR3, the DNA is TGCGCCAGCAGCCAAGCCGGACAGGGGGCTCGGGAGCAGTTCTTC.

This clonotype was counted only a few times. The rearrangement links TRBV7-2 to TRBJ2-7; a possible D gene is TRBD1 (5 bases). The ends were cut back, 1 base at V and 3 bases at J, with 13 bases in the middle. The V gene's germline CDR1 is SGHTA and CDR2 FQGNSA. This CDR3 has 15 amino acids. CDR3 sequence reads: CASSLGQGAVYEQYF. As DNA, the CDR3 is TGTGCCAGCAGCTTAGGCCAGGGCGCGGTCTACGAGCAGTACTTC.

This clonotype showed up just a few times. The chain links TRBV29-1 to TRBJ1-4, with TRBD1 as a possible D gene (6 bases). Germline CDR1 and CDR2: SQVTM and ANQGSEA. V dropped 2 bases and J dropped 6 bases, with 10 bases sitting between them. The CDR3 runs 13 residues. CDR3 region: CSVELAGDEKLFF. The CDR3 DNA is TGCAGCGTTGAATTGGCAGGGGATGAAAAACTGTTTTTT.

This clonotype was seen ten or more times. The V call is TRBV7-2, the J call TRBJ2-1; D tentatively fits TRBD1 or TRBD2 (6 bases each). This CDR3 region has 15 residues. CDR1 is SGHTA and CDR2 is FQGNSA in the germline V gene. The V gene lost 1 base and the J gene lost 4 bases, with 11 bases spanning the gap. CDR3 in DNA: TGTGCCAGCAGCTTAGACGGGGGCGGGTACAATGAGCAGTTCTTC. Its protein product is CASSLDGGGYNEQFF.

The gene calls are TRBV6-1 and TRBJ2-1; no clear D. The CDR3 is made up of 15 amino acids. Germline values: CDR1 MNHNS, CDR2 SASEGT. V lost 0 bases to trimming and J lost 1 base, with 7 bases between them. The CDR3 DNA reads as TGTGCCAGCAGTGAAGCAGGTGTTTCCTACAATGAGCAGTTCTTC. Translation: CASSEAGVSYNEQFF.

The chain carries TRBV29-1 and TRBJ2-7; TRBD1 matches 10 bases. Unmatched junction bases numbered 7, after V lost 3 bases and J lost 2 bases. The CDR3 spans 15 residues. Germline values: CDR1 SQVTM, CDR2 ANQGSEA. In nucleotides, the CDR3 is TGCAGCGTTGATCGCCGGGACAGGGGAACCTACGAGCAGTACTTC. It translates to CSVDRRDRGTYEQYF.

This clonotype has more than one count but fewer than ten. The chain recombines TRBV7-2 with TRBJ1-2; D remains unclear. Deletions cut 3 bases from V and 4 bases from J, with 6 bases between. Germline CDR1 reads SGHTA; CDR2 reads FQGNSA. This CDR3 is 12 amino acids long. This CDR3 reads CASSLEVYGYTF. The CDR3, as DNA: TGTGCCAGCAGCTTGGAGGTCTATGGCTACACCTTC.

This clonotype was observed a few times. This rearrangement joins TRBV21-1 to TRBJ1-1; TRBD1 reflects the table's D call only, with no check against the DNA. TRBV21-1 is noted as a pseudogene. This CDR3 spans 15 amino acids. For the CDR3, the DNA is TGTGCCAGCAGCAAACCTTCCGGGAGCCAGACTGAAGCTTTCTTT. Protein product: CASSKPSGSQTEAFF.

The CDR3 nucleotides read TGTGCCAGCAGCGAGGGCCTCTCTGGGGCCAACGTCCTGACTTTC. Translated: CASSEGLSGANVLTF. The chain combines TRBV7-9 with TRBJ2-6; D possibly corresponds to TRBD2 (5 bases). Germline CDR1 SEHNR, CDR2 FQNEAQ (reference sequence). V dropped 5 bases and J dropped 0 bases, with 8 bases sitting between them. The CDR3 has 15 amino acids.

This clonotype showed up many times. The V gene is TRBV29-1, the J gene TRBJ1-2; TRBD1 matches 7 bases. Losses at the gene ends were 5 bases for V and 3 bases for J; bases not matched to a gene: 6. CDR1 is SQVTM, CDR2 ANQGSEA, per germline. The CDR3 length is 13 residues. The CDR3 spells CSVMTGLDYGYTF. CDR3 nucleotides: TGCAGCGTTATGACAGGGCTAGACTATGGCTACACCTTC.

V gene TRBV7-9 combines with J gene TRBJ1-6; D remains ambiguous. The V and J ends lost 5 bases and 9 bases respectively, with 11 bases between them. Per germline, CDR1 SEHNR and CDR2 FQNEAQ (reference sequence). The CDR3 totals 13 residues. The CDR3, as DNA: TGTGCCAGCAGCCGGCCGGATGGTTCACCCCTCCACTTT. Its protein is CASSRPDGSPLHF.

This clonotype occurred a few times. This chain joins TRBV12-3 or TRBV12-4 and TRBJ2-2; TRBD2 matches at 14 bases. The length of the CDR3 is 14 residues. Trimming removed 7 bases from V and 6 bases from J; junction bases left unmatched: 1. The CDR3 nucleotides read TGTGCCAGCACGACTAGCGGGGGGGCCGGGGAGCTGTTTTTT. This encodes CASTTSGGAGELFF.

There are a few counts of this clonotype. The rearrangement links TRBV29-1 to TRBJ2-4, with D possibly being TRBD1 or TRBD2 (5 bases each). This CDR3 spans 11 amino acids. Germline V lookup: CDR1 SQVTM, CDR2 ANQGSEA. Trimming left V 8 bases short and J 8 bases short, with 13 bases between. In nucleotides, the CDR3 is TGCAGCTACGGGACGGTGGACATTCAGTACTTC. Translation gives CSYGTVDIQYF. Based on the CDR3 plus reference TRBV29-1 and TRBJ2-4, the full variable domain is SAVISQKPSRDICQRGTSLTIQCQVDSQVTMMFWYRQQPGQSLTLIATANQGSEATYESGFVIDKFPISRPNLTFSTLTVSNMSPEDSSIYLCSYGTVDIQYFGAGTRLSVL.

The chain is built from TRBV29-1 and TRBJ1-4; D may be TRBD1 (5 bases). CDR3 size: 13 residues. CDR1 and CDR2 from the germline V gene are SQVTM and ANQGSEA. Deletions cut 6 bases from V and 5 bases from J, with 13 bases between. The CDR3 loop is CSVTGYGNEKLFF. The CDR3 DNA is TGCAGCGTAACAGGTTACGGAAATGAAAAACTGTTTTTT.

This chain joins TRBV5-6 and TRBJ2-1, with TRBD2 matching 15 bases. The J segment lost 0 bases and the V segment lost 3 bases, leaving 4 bases of the junction unmatched. This CDR3 has 18 residues. Germline CDR1 is SGHDT and CDR2 is YYEEEE. The CDR3 protein is CASSSGLAGGSSYNEQFF. CDR3 bases: TGTGCCAGCAGCTCGGGACTAGCGGGGGGTAGCTCCTACAATGAGCAGTTCTTC.

This clonotype was seen more than once but under ten times. This rearrangement joins TRBV27 to TRBJ2-2; 10 bases line up with TRBD1. Germline CDR1 MNHEY, CDR2 SMNVEV (reference sequence). CDR3 length equals 15 residues. V lost 5 bases and J lost 6; bases outside the gene matches: 6. CDR3 bases: TGTGCCAGCAGTCCCCGGGACAGGGGTTCCGGGGAGCTGTTTTTT. Translated, it gives CASSPRDRGSGELFF.

This clonotype was seen a handful of times. This chain uses TRBV4-3 with TRBJ2-1; possible D gene TRBD2, 6 bases. Trimming removed 1 base at V and 8 bases at J, with 15 bases between. CDR1 and CDR2 from the germline V gene are LGHNA and YSLEER. The CDR3 loop spans 15 amino acids. CDR3 sequence reads: CASSQVLGDLDEQFF. CDR3 DNA: TGCGCCAGCAGCCAAGTTTTAGGGGACTTGGATGAGCAGTTCTTC.